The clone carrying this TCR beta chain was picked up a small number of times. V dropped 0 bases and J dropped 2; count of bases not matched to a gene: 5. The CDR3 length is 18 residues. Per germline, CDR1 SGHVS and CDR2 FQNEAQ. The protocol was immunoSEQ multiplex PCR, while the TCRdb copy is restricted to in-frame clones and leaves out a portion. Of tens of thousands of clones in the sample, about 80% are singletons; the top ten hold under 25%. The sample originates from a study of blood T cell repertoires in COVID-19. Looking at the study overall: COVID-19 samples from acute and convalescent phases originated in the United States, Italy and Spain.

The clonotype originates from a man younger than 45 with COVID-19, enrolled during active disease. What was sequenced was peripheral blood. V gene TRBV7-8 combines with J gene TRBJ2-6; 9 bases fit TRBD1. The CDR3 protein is CASSLARGQGTGANVLTF. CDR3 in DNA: TGTGCCAGCAGCTTAGCGCGGGGACAGGGCACTGGGGCCAACGTCCTGACTTTC.